At least ten counts were recorded for the clone carrying this T cell receptor (beta chain). This record comes from a study of neurological immune-mediated disorders. The CDR3 consists of 16 residues. V shed 4 bases and J shed 4 bases, with 19 bases lying between them. The V gene's germline CDR1 is SGHVS and CDR2 FQNEAQ. TCRdb reanalysed the 5' RACE reads using MiXCR and keeps one entry per CDR3 protein. The table lists tens of thousands of distinct CDR3 sequences, roughly 3.5% of them singletons. This sequence joins TRBV7-8 and TRBJ2-5; perhaps TRBD2 as D (7 bases). This clonotype originated in a woman in her forties or fifties with multiple sclerosis. Sequencing was done on a sample of PBMCs. CDR3 amino acids: CASSYPGGGAGETQYF. Written as DNA, the CDR3 is TGTGCCAGCAGCTACCCTGGAGGGGGGGCCGGAGAGACCCAGTACTTC.